This is a list of T cell receptor beta chains from one sample in a study of technical replicates of blood from several donors. Produced via immunoSEQ multiplex PCR; TCRdb's table is partial and in-frame only. Counted here are approximately 73,000 clones, 85% to 95% occurring once; the ten biggest clones make up about 0.37%. The sample was T cells isolated from PBMCs. These receptors were taken from a human donor in good health. The CDR3 runs from the conserved cysteine through the conserved F or W. The order of the fields is V gene, D gene, clone size, J gene, CDR3 DNA, CDR3 protein. The D gene is left open where the match is weak. Rows may omit the clone size; those that give it use once, few, many or a size class.

V: TRBV27; D: TRBD2; size: -; J: TRBJ2-2; DNA: TGTGCCAGCACTAGCGGGATTTTGACCGGGGAGCTGTTTTTT; CDR3: CASTSGILTGELFF
V: TRBV6-6; D: -; size: -; J: TRBJ1-1; DNA: TGTGCCAGCAGTTTATCCGGACTGCTGAACACTGAAGCTTTCTTT; CDR3: CASSLSGLLNTEAFF
V: TRBV9; D: TRBD2; size: -; J: TRBJ2-3; DNA: TGTGCCAGCAGCGTCAGGACTAGCGGGAGGGCTATTCCAGATACGCAGTATTTT; CDR3: CASSVRTSGRAIPDTQYF
V: TRBV28; D: TRBD2; size: -; J: TRBJ2-3; DNA: TGTGCCAGCAGTGAGACTAGCGCTAGCACAGATACGCAGTATTTT; CDR3: CASSETSASTDTQYF
V: TRBV6-5; D: -; size: -; J: TRBJ1-1; DNA: TGTGCCAGCACCGAGCCCGGGACAACTGAAGCTTTCTTT; CDR3: CASTEPGTTEAFF
V: TRBV4-2; D: TRBD2; size: -; J: TRBJ2-7; DNA: TGTGCCAGCAGCCAAGATTCGACGGGAGGGTTCTACGAGCAGTACTTC; CDR3: CASSQDSTGGFYEQYF
V: TRBV5-1; D: TRBD1; size: once; J: TRBJ1-1; DNA: TGCGCCAGCAGCTTGGAGCCGGGACAGGGGGTGAACACTGAAGCTTTCTTT; CDR3: CASSLEPGQGVNTEAFF
V: TRBV5-6; D: TRBD2; size: -; J: TRBJ2-7; DNA: TGTGCCAGCAGCTTGTGGCCAGGGACTAGCTCCTACGAGCAGTACTTC; CDR3: CASSLWPGTSSYEQYF
V: TRBV30; D: -; size: -; J: TRBJ2-1; DNA: TGTGCCTGGAGTAATCCGGGAGTTGAGCAGTTCTTC; CDR3: CAWSNPGVEQFF
V: TRBV7-6; D: TRBD1; size: -; J: TRBJ2-2; DNA: TGTGCCAGCAGGCCGGGACAGGGCGACACCGGGGAGCTGTTTTTT; CDR3: CASRPGQGDTGELFF
V: TRBV9; D: TRBD1; size: -; J: TRBJ2-6; DNA: TGTGCCAGCAGCACCCGGACAGGGCTAACAGGGGCCAACGTCCTGACTTTC; CDR3: CASSTRTGLTGANVLTF
V: TRBV7-9; D: TRBD1; size: -; J: TRBJ2-7; DNA: TGTGCCAGCAGCCCCGGGACAGGGCAATACGAGCAGTACTTC; CDR3: CASSPGTGQYEQYF
V: TRBV5-4; D: -; size: once; J: TRBJ2-4; DNA: TGTGCCAGCAGCCCAGACCCGGGACAAGAAAACATTCAGTACTTC; CDR3: CASSPDPGQENIQYF
V: TRBV5-1; D: -; size: -; J: TRBJ1-4; DNA: TGCGCCAGCAAGGGACAAGATGGCAGGGAGCACGAAAAACTGTTTTTT; CDR3: CASKGQDGREHEKLFF
V: TRBV6-4; D: -; size: -; J: TRBJ2-2; DNA: TGTGCCAGCAACAGGGTACAGAGGCTATGCACCGGGGAGCTGTTTTTT; CDR3: CASNRVQRLCTGELFF
V: TRBV7-9; D: -; size: -; J: TRBJ1-4; DNA: TGTGCCAGCAGCCAGGGACTTGAAAAACTGTTTTTT; CDR3: CASSQGLEKLFF
V: TRBV5-1; D: -; size: -; J: TRBJ2-7; DNA: TGCGCCAGCAGCTCACAGGAGGGGATTGCCTACGAGCAGTACTTC; CDR3: CASSSQEGIAYEQYF
V: TRBV19; D: -; size: -; J: TRBJ2-7; DNA: TGTGCCAGTAGTTCCCCCCCTTGGCCCGAGCAGTACTTC; CDR3: CASSSPPWPEQYF
V: TRBV6-5; D: -; size: once; J: TRBJ1-2; DNA: TGTGCCAGCAGTTACGTGGGAGGCTCTCTCTATGGCTACACCTTC; CDR3: CASSYVGGSLYGYTF
V: TRBV4-2; D: -; size: -; J: TRBJ2-6; DNA: TGTGCCAGCAGCCAACTCCTCCAGGGGTTCTCTGGGGCCAACGTCCTGACTTTC; CDR3: CASSQLLQGFSGANVLTF
V: TRBV28; D: -; size: -; J: TRBJ1-2; DNA: TGTGCCAGCAGTTTTGTAGACCGGGGGGTTTATTATGGCTACACCTTC; CDR3: CASSFVDRGVYYGYTF
V: TRBV6-1; D: TRBD1; size: -; J: TRBJ1-2; DNA: TGTGCCAGCAGGGGGGACAGCCAAAACTATGGCTACACCTTC; CDR3: CASRGDSQNYGYTF
V: TRBV28; D: -; size: -; J: TRBJ2-5; DNA: TGTGCCAGCAGTTCCCCTAGCGACCGACAAGAGACCCAGTACTTC; CDR3: CASSSPSDRQETQYF
V: TRBV30; D: TRBD1; size: -; J: TRBJ1-1; DNA: TGTGCCTGGGGAGGGGGCGGAGGCACTGAAGCTTTCTTT; CDR3: CAWGGGGGTEAFF
V: TRBV25-1; D: TRBD2; size: -; J: TRBJ2-7; DNA: TGTGCCAGCAGTGAATACACTAGCGGGAGACATGGTTACGAGCAGTACTTC; CDR3: CASSEYTSGRHGYEQYF
V: TRBV6-6; D: TRBD1; size: -; J: TRBJ1-4; DNA: TGTGCCAGCAGTTACCCGCGACAGGGCGGTGAAAAACTGTTTTTT; CDR3: CASSYPRQGGEKLFF
V: TRBV28; D: TRBD1; size: -; J: TRBJ2-7; DNA: TGTGCCAGCAGCTATGACAGGGAATTAGAGGTCTACGAGCAGTACTTC; CDR3: CASSYDRELEVYEQYF
V: TRBV19; D: TRBD1; size: -; J: TRBJ1-1; DNA: TGTGCCAGTAGTATAGTTGGGACAGGATCGAACACTGAAGCTTTCTTT; CDR3: CASSIVGTGSNTEAFF
V: TRBV5-1; D: TRBD1; size: -; J: TRBJ2-1; DNA: TGCGCCAGCAGCAAGCAGGGACAGGTGAGTGAGCAGTTCTTC; CDR3: CASSKQGQVSEQFF
V: TRBV29-1; D: -; size: -; J: TRBJ2-2; DNA: TGCAGCGTGGGAGGAGGACTGACAAACACCGGGGAGCTGTTTTTT; CDR3: CSVGGGLTNTGELFF
V: TRBV11-3; D: -; size: -; J: TRBJ1-2; DNA: TGTGCCAGCAGCTTAGGACAGGTCCTTAACTATGGCTACACCTTC; CDR3: CASSLGQVLNYGYTF
V: TRBV28; D: -; size: -; J: TRBJ2-5; DNA: TGTGCCAGCAGTTTCTTCGGGGGATCAGAGACCCAGTACTTC; CDR3: CASSFFGGSETQYF
V: TRBV5-1; D: TRBD1; size: -; J: TRBJ2-1; DNA: TGCGCCAGCAGCTTGGAACCGGGACAGTTTTACAATGAGCAGTTCTTC; CDR3: CASSLEPGQFYNEQFF
V: TRBV5-4; D: TRBD2; size: -; J: TRBJ2-1; DNA: TGTGCCAGCAGCTTGACTAGCGGGAGGGCCAATGAGCAGTTCTTC; CDR3: CASSLTSGRANEQFF
V: TRBV2; D: -; size: -; J: TRBJ1-5; DNA: TGTGCCAGCAGGGTTATCCAGGGAAATCAGCCCCAGCATTTT; CDR3: CASRVIQGNQPQHF
V: TRBV7-7; D: -; size: -; J: TRBJ2-7; DNA: TGTGCTAGCAGCCCTTGGACAGATTCCTACGAGCAGTACTTC; CDR3: CASSPWTDSYEQYF
V: TRBV5-4; D: TRBD2; size: -; J: TRBJ2-7; DNA: TGTGCCAGCAGCTGGGGGGGCGAGCAGTACTTC; CDR3: CASSWGGEQYF
V: TRBV5-1; D: TRBD2; size: -; J: TRBJ2-1; DNA: TGCGCCAGCAGCCCTAGCGGTCCCTACAATGAGCAGTTCTTC; CDR3: CASSPSGPYNEQFF
V: TRBV7-3; D: TRBD2; size: -; J: TRBJ2-5; DNA: TGTGCCAGCAGCCCTAGCGGGGGGTGGGAGACCCAGTACTTC; CDR3: CASSPSGGWETQYF